The next 26 T cell receptor beta chains were all read from a single sample in a study of vaccination and CD4 T cells after COVID-19. Oncomine TCR Beta short-read sequencing was applied to DNA from cultured CD4+ T cells. TCRdb re-analysed the PCR reads in MiXCR, keeping a single row per CDR3 protein. The sample yields about 13,000 distinct CDR3 sequences, about 50% seen once. Treatment here: roughly 11-day PBMC culture with coronavirus spike peptide pools or control peptides (ViraFEST assay). No antigen is known for these receptors. Sequencing was carried out using CD4+ T cells from blood, cultured in vitro. The origin of the receptors is a human donor who had recovered from COVID-19.

The genes are TRBV6-1 and TRBJ2-7; D remains unclear. Germline V gives CDR1 MNHNS, CDR2 SASEGT. Trimming removed 3 bases at V and 5 bases at J, with 11 bases between. CDR3 length equals 13 residues. The CDR3 reads CASSDGYSDEQYF. The CDR3, as DNA: TGTGCCAGCAGTGACGGCTATTCGGACGAGCAGTACTTC.

The chain is built from TRBV4-3 and TRBJ1-3; D unresolved. With 1 base removed from V and 0 bases from J, the gap between germline ends came to 7 bases. Germline CDR1 reads LGHNA; CDR2 reads YSLEER. CDR3 length: 15 amino acids. The CDR3 protein is CASSQGLSSGNTIYF. The DNA of the CDR3 is TGCGCCAGCAGCCAAGGGTTAAGCTCTGGAAACACCATATATTTT.

The rearrangement links TRBV6-2 or TRBV6-3 to TRBJ2-5; TRBD1 might be the D (6 bases). There are 16 residues in the CDR3. CDR1 MNHEY and CDR2 SVGEGT come from the germline V gene. V was clipped by 0 bases and J by 0 bases, with 11 bases between them. The CDR3 region has the DNA TGTGCCAGCAGTTACTCGAGGACAGTATACCAAGAGACCCAGTACTTC. It encodes CASSYSRTVYQETQYF.

This clonotype appeared once. The chain carries TRBV2 and TRBJ2-5; 14 nucleotides line up with TRBD2. The CDR3 contains 15 residues. Germline trimming cut 6 bases from V and 5 bases from J; bases unmatched to any gene: 5. The germline V gene has CDR1 SNHLY and CDR2 FYNNEI. The CDR3: CASRGGTSGSETQYF. The CDR3 bases are TGTGCCAGCAGGGGCGGGACTAGCGGGAGTGAGACCCAGTACTTC.

The rearrangement joins TRBV28 to TRBJ2-5; 9 bases fit TRBD2. Germline V gene data show CDR1 as MDHEN and CDR2 as SYDVKM. With V trimmed by 0 bases and J by 0 bases, 2 bases remained unmatched. CDR3 size: 16 residues. The CDR3 region is CASSLWLAGHQETQYF. The CDR3 region has the DNA TGTGCCAGCAGTTTATGGCTAGCGGGACACCAAGAGACCCAGTACTTC.

The gene calls are TRBV6-1 and TRBJ2-1, with 11 bases matching TRBD1. CDR3 length: 16 residues. The junction had 12 bases not matched to a gene; V was cut back by 8 bases and J by 6 bases. The germline V gene has CDR1 MNHNS and CDR2 SASEGT. CDR3 protein: CASSFPAGTGGNEQFF. CDR3 sequence (DNA): TGTGCCAGCTCCTTCCCGGCAGGGACAGGGGGCAATGAGCAGTTCTTC.

The J gene is TRBJ1-6, the V gene TRBV6-1, with D tentatively TRBD1 (5 bases). The CDR3 extends over 15 amino acids. Germline loops: CDR1 MNHNS, CDR2 SASEGT. The V and J ends lost 7 bases and 7 bases respectively, with 17 bases between them. CDR3 coding DNA: TGTGCCAGCAAGGGTCCCACAGGAGTGAATTCACCCCTCCACTTT. It yields the protein CASKGPTGVNSPLHF.

This clonotype was observed a few times. The chain joins TRBV27 to TRBJ1-6; 7 bases are shared with TRBD1. Looked up from germline, CDR1 is MNHEY and CDR2 is SMNVEV (reference sequence). J was trimmed by 9 bases and V by 5 bases; bases with no gene match: 13. The CDR3 is made up of 16 amino acids. In DNA, the CDR3 is TGTGCCAGCAGTCCGACCGGGACAGCTTTCGGTTCACCCCTCCACTTT. Encoded protein: CASSPTGTAFGSPLHF.

This clonotype was picked up a small number of times. The chain recombines TRBV20-1 with TRBJ2-7, with 10 nucleotides matching TRBD2. This CDR3 region has 19 residues. V lost 3 bases to trimming and J lost 2 bases; unmatched junction nucleotides: 19. Germline V gives CDR1 DFQATT, CDR2 SNEGSKA (reference sequence). CDR3 residues: CSASSMGASGRASPYEQYF. The CDR3 region has the DNA TGCAGTGCTAGTTCGATGGGGGCCAGCGGGAGGGCCAGCCCCTACGAGCAGTACTTC.

The chain joins TRBV28 to TRBJ2-3; a possible D gene is TRBD1 (5 bases). The CDR3 sequence is 16 residues long. V shed 6 bases and J shed 0 bases, with 16 bases lying between them. CDR1 and CDR2 (germline): MDHEN, SYDVKM. The CDR3 sequence: CASSGRQTTSTDTQYF. The CDR3 nucleotides read TGTGCCAGCAGCGGTAGACAGACAACTAGCACAGATACGCAGTATTTT.

The rearrangement uses TRBV20-1 and TRBJ2-5; 10 positions match TRBD2. Germline V gives CDR1 DFQATT, CDR2 SNEGSKA (reference sequence). The CDR3 extends over 14 amino acids. Losses at the gene ends were 7 bases for V and 1 base for J; bases not matched to a gene: 6. The chain's CDR3 is CSVKKREGQETQYF. Here the CDR3 DNA reads TGCAGTGTCAAAAAGCGGGAGGGCCAAGAGACCCAGTACTTC.

The chain links TRBV10-3 to TRBJ2-4; 7 bases are a match to TRBD2. The V segment lost 3 bases and the J segment 6 bases; nucleotides outside the gene matches: 5. Germline values: CDR1 ENHRY, CDR2 SYGVKD. The CDR3 extends over 14 amino acids. The CDR3 protein is CAISEDREANIQYF. CDR3 DNA sequence: TGTGCCATCAGTGAAGACCGGGAGGCAAACATTCAGTACTTC.

This clonotype was detected only a few times. J is TRBJ1-5 and V is TRBV6-1; weak D call: TRBD1 (5 bases). The V and J ends lost 10 bases and 1 base respectively, with 20 bases between them. This CDR3 contains 16 residues. Germline CDR1 is MNHNS and CDR2 is SASEGT. CDR3 DNA: TGTGCCATCAAGTGGGACGGGCGGGGAAGCAATCAGCCCCAGCATTTT. Translation gives CAIKWDGRGSNQPQHF.

This clonotype was found a few times. The rearrangement uses TRBV2 and TRBJ1-6; 7 nucleotides agree with TRBD1. The trim removed 6 bases at V and 7 bases at J, leaving 9 bases unmatched. The CDR3 is 15 residues long. Germline loops: CDR1 SNHLY, CDR2 FYNNEI. The CDR3 loop is CASSPQGVTNSPLHF. In DNA, the CDR3 is TGTGCCAGCAGCCCCCAGGGGGTGACAAATTCACCCCTCCACTTT.

V and J are TRBV7-9 and TRBJ2-7; D is ambiguous. The V gene's germline CDR1 is SEHNR and CDR2 FQNEAQ (reference sequence). This CDR3 has 11 residues. V was shortened by 1 base and J by 6 bases, with 4 bases between the two germline ends. The CDR3 region is CASSLGVEQYF. The CDR3 region has the DNA TGTGCCAGCAGCTTAGGGGTCGAGCAGTACTTC. Complete variable domain (other parts from reference TRBV7-9 and TRBJ2-7): DTGVSQNPRHKITKRGQNVTFRCDPISEHNRLYWYRQTLGQGPEFLTYFQNEAQLEKSRLLSDRFSAERPKGSFSTLEIQRTEQGDSAMYLCASSLGVEQYFGPGTRLTVT.

V gene TRBV6-4 combines with J gene TRBJ2-2; 9 nucleotides match TRBD1. There are 15 residues in the CDR3. The germline V gene has CDR1 MRHNA and CDR2 SNTAGT. After removal of 4 bases from V and 3 bases from J, the junction contained 3 bases not matched to a gene. The CDR3 nucleotides read TGTGCCAGCAGTGCACGACAGGGGGACACCGGGGAGCTGTTTTTT. Translation: CASSARQGDTGELFF.

The rearrangement links TRBV7-2 to TRBJ2-7; no clear D gene. Germline lookup yields CDR1 SGHTA and CDR2 FQGNSA. V lost 3 bases and J 2 bases, leaving 8 bases between the germline ends. CDR3 length equals 13 residues. CDR3 sequence (DNA): TGTGCCAGCAGCTTCTATGGACCCTACGAGCAGTACTTC. Translation: CASSFYGPYEQYF.

The chain couples TRBV6-1 to TRBJ1-5; 7 nucleotides line up with TRBD1. Germline assignment: CDR1 MNHNS and CDR2 SASEGT. The CDR3 runs to 16 residues. The V segment lost 6 bases and the J segment 1 base; nucleotides outside the gene matches: 9. Here the CDR3 reads CASRGTGTASNQPQHF. The CDR3 DNA reads TGTGCCAGCAGAGGGACCGGGACAGCAAGCAATCAGCCCCAGCATTTT.

The chain joins TRBV7-2 to TRBJ1-1; D ambiguous. In germline, CDR1 is SGHTA, CDR2 FQGNSA. The CDR3 contains 14 residues. V lost 5 bases and J lost 0, with 10 bases in between. In nucleotides, the CDR3 is TGTGCCAGCAGCCCACCTAGTTTGAACACTGAAGCTTTCTTT. Translation gives CASSPPSLNTEAFF.

The chain combines TRBV7-9 with TRBJ2-2; D tentatively reads TRBD1 or TRBD2 (5 bases each). Trimming shortened V by 4 bases and J by 2 bases, and 20 bases separated the two germline ends. The germline CDR1 and CDR2 sequences are SEHNR and FQNEAQ (reference sequence). This CDR3 is 18 amino acids long. The CDR3 region is CASSWVGADFSNTGELFF. The CDR3 DNA reads TGTGCCAGCAGCTGGGTCGGGGCCGACTTCTCTAACACCGGGGAGCTGTTTTTT.

This clonotype was observed a few times. This rearrangement joins TRBV5-8 to TRBJ2-5; 12 bases line up with TRBD2. This CDR3 is built from 17 residues. The germline gives CDR1 SGHTS, CDR2 YDEGEE. The ends lost 4 bases at V and 7 bases at J; junction bases unmatched: 14. As DNA, the CDR3 is TGTGCCAGCAGCACCCAGGCGCTAGCGGGAGGGCCAGGGACCCAGTACTTC. Its translation: CASSTQALAGGPGTQYF.

This chain connects TRBV6-1 to TRBJ2-1; the match to TRBD1 covers 8 bases. V was pared by 2 bases and J by 4 bases, with 4 bases of the junction left unmatched. Per the germline V gene, CDR1 is MNHNS and CDR2 is SASEGT. The CDR3 is 15 residues long. This CDR3 reads CASSEQGASYNEQFF. The CDR3 DNA is TGTGCCAGCAGTGAACAGGGGGCATCGTACAATGAGCAGTTCTTC.

V and J are TRBV6-2 or TRBV6-3 and TRBJ2-7; no firm D call. Germline lookup yields CDR1 MNHEY and CDR2 SVGEGT. V was clipped by 6 bases and J by 1 base, with 13 bases between them. The CDR3 totals 14 residues. DNA for the CDR3: TGTGCCAGCAGCACTGTGGACGTATCCTACGAGCAGTACTTC. It yields the protein CASSTVDVSYEQYF.

The J gene is TRBJ1-4, the V gene TRBV6-1, with 7 positions matching TRBD1. The length of the CDR3 is 14 residues. V trimming: 0 bases; J trimming: 5 bases; junction bases outside the gene matches: 0. From germline, CDR1 is MNHNS and CDR2 SASEGT. DNA for the CDR3: TGTGCCAGCAGTGAAGCAGGGGGCAATGAAAAACTGTTTTTT. Amino acids: CASSEAGGNEKLFF.

J is TRBJ2-3 and V is TRBV12-3 or TRBV12-4; possibly TRBD1 for D (5 bases). V was pared by 3 bases and J by 2 bases, with 12 bases between. The CDR3 length is 15 residues. The CDR3 is CASSFRQLNTDTQYF. The CDR3 nucleotides read TGTGCCAGCAGTTTCCGACAGCTTAACACAGATACGCAGTATTTT.

This clonotype is large. The chain has TRBV2 and TRBJ1-5, with D unclear. The V end lost 1 base, the J end lost 0 bases, and 4 bases lay between the germline ends. Germline V gives CDR1 SNHLY, CDR2 FYNNEI. CDR3 size: 14 residues. The DNA for the CDR3 is TGTGCCAGCAGTGAAGTTCGTAGCAATCAGCCCCAGCATTTT. Residues: CASSEVRSNQPQHF.